This T cell receptor (beta chain) was documented in a study of blood T cell repertoires in COVID-19. About the research overall: Sample material is recorded as cDNA or gDNA derived from T cells, B-cell-depleted T cells, or PBMCs.

As processed by the authors: By means of reference gene primer amplification, nucleated cell counts were estimated. Clones were read by immunoSEQ multiplex PCR, and TCRdb kept only the in-frame ones, dropping some. V and J calls and clone size are those listed in that table; D and trimming were worked out from the DNA. The sample carries some 230,000 clones, roughly 81% recorded once. The CDR3 runs to 16 residues. V shed 6 bases, J shed 1 base, and the junction held 12 bases outside the gene matches. Per germline, CDR1 MNHEY and CDR2 SMNVEV (reference sequence). Sequenced sample: peripheral blood. This chain joins TRBV27 and TRBJ2-7, with TRBD1 identical over 7 bases. This TCR was sampled from a man aged 50 to 60 who had recovered from COVID-19. For the CDR3, the DNA is TGTGCCAGCAGGGGATCGTCGGCAGGGGGATCCTACGAGCAGTACTTC. This sequence encodes CASRGSSAGGSYEQYF.